Shown below are 2 T cell receptor beta chains from a single sample sequenced in a study of memory CD4+ T cells and cytomegalovirus serostatus. The sort gate was single viable CD3+CD4+CD8-CD45RO+ cells for memory CD4+ T cells. The data were produced by immunoSEQ multiplex PCR, yet TCRdb's version contains in-frame clones alone and is incomplete. The repertoire holds about 50,000 clones, with about 73% as singletons. Sequenced: memory CD4+ T cells from blood. Source of these receptors: an adult in good health and CMV-seronegative.

The chain has TRBV30 and TRBJ1-6, with no clear D. This CDR3 contains 16 residues. Germline-derived CDR1 and CDR2 are GTSNPN and SVGIG (reference sequence). Between the trimmed V and J ends, which lost 5 bases and 0 bases, there was a span of 14 bases. CDR3 residues: CAWRPSRSSYNSPLHF. For the CDR3, the DNA is TGTGCCTGGCGCCCTTCAAGGAGCTCCTATAATTCACCCCTCCACTTT.

There are a few counts of this clone. The chain couples TRBV9 to TRBJ1-1, with no clear D. V shed 2 bases and J shed 3 bases, with 5 bases lying between them. CDR1 is SGDLS and CDR2 is YYNGEE in the germline V gene. This CDR3 has 12 residues. The CDR3 sequence: CASSVGDTEAFF. The CDR3 DNA reads TGTGCCAGCAGCGTCGGGGACACTGAAGCTTTCTTT.